This section outlines one T cell receptor beta chain sequence together with its context. Its antigen is still unknown. No base quality information exists; no much larger clone differs at one position. The junction shows trimming of 5 bases on V and 5 bases on J, plus 30 bases between the germline ends. Per the germline V gene, SGHAT is the CDR1 and FQNNGV is the CDR2. Including cysteine and phenylalanine, the CDR3 has 19 amino acids. The sequence is cut down to CDR3 DNA, 57 bases in frame from base 1. This specimen belongs to a study of control samples from healthy donors and cancer patients (dated by TCRdb to the early 2020s). The library was generated by the immunoSEQ multiplex PCR assay. TCRdb obtained this table from immuneACCESS and retained in-frame rearrangements with V and J assigned. These tables miss some clones; where compared with another copy, unresolved V genes account for less than half of the shortfall, and the remainder is unexplained. The sample contains tens of thousands of clones, about 81% of them found a single time. The top ten hold about 25% of the sample.

The rearranged segments are TRBV11-2 and TRBJ1-1; perhaps TRBD1 is the D gene, with 5 bases matching. The clonotype originates from a man aged 55 to 69 with colorectal cancer. The sample taken for sequencing was PBMCs. The CDR3 sequence is CASSKTVFSPGGRGTEAFF. The DNA is as follows: TGTGCCAGCAGCAAGACGGTCTTTTCCCCAGGCGGGAGGGGAACTGAAGCTTTCTTT.